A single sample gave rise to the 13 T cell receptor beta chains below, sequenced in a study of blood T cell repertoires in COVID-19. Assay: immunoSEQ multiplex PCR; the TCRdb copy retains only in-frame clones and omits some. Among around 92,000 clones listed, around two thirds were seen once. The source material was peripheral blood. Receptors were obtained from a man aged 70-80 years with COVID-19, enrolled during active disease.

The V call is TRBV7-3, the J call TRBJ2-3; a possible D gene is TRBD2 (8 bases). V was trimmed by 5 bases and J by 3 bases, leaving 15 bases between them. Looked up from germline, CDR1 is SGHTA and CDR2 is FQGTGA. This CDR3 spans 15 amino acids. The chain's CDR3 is CASSQQGTRTDTQYF. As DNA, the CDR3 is TGTGCCAGCAGCCAACAGGGGACTAGGACAGATACGCAGTATTTT. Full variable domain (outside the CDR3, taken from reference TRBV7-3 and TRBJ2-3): GAGVSQTPSNKVTEKGKYVELRCDPISGHTALYWYRQSLGQGPEFLIYFQGTGAADDSGLPNDRFFAVRPEGSVSTLKIQRTERGDSAVYLCASSQQGTRTDTQYFGPGTRLTVL.

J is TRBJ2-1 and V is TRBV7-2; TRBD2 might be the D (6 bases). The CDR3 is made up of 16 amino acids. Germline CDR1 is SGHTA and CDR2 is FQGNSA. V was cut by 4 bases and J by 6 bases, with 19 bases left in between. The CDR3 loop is CASSSVIAAPGNEQFF. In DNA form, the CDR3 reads TGTGCCAGCAGCTCTGTAATAGCGGCCCCCGGCAATGAGCAGTTCTTC.

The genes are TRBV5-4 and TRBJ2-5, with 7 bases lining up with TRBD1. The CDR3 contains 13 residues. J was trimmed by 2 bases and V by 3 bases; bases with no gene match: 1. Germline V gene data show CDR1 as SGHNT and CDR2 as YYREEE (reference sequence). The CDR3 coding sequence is TGTGCCAGCAGCTGGGACAGACAAGAGACCCAGTACTTC. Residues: CASSWDRQETQYF. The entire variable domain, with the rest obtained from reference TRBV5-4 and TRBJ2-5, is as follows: ETGVTQSPTHLIKTRGQQVTLRCSSQSGHNTVSWYQQALGQGPQFIFQYYREEENGRGNFPPRFSGLQFPNYSSELNVNALELDDSALYLCASSWDRQETQYFGPGTRLLVL.

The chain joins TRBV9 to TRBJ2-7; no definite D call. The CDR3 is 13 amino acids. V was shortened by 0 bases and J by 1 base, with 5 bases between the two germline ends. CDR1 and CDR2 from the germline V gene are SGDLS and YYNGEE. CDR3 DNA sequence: TGTGCCAGCAGCGTAGGGGCATCCTACGAGCAGTACTTC. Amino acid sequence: CASSVGASYEQYF.

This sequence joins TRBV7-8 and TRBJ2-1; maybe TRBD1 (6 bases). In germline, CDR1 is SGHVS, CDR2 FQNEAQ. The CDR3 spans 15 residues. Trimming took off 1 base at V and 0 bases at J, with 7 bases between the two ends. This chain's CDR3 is CASSLGGLSYNEQFF. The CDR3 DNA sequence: TGTGCCAGCAGCTTAGGGGGGCTCTCCTACAATGAGCAGTTCTTC. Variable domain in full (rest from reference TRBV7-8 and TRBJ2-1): GAGVSQSPRYKVAKRGQDVALRCDPISGHVSLFWYQQALGQGPEFLTYFQNEAQLDKSGLPSDRFFAERPEGSVSTLKIQRTQQEDSAVYLCASSLGGLSYNEQFFGPGTRLTVL.

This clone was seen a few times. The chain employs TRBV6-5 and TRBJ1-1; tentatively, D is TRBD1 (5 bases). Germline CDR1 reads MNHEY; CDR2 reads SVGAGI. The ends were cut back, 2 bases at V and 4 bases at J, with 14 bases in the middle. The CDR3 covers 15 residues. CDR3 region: CASSYGGNRGTEAFF. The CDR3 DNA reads TGTGCCAGCAGTTACGGGGGGAATAGGGGCACTGAAGCTTTCTTT.

The CDR3 spells CASSLRSEFPYEQYF. The CDR3 nucleotides read TGTGCCAGCAGCTTACGGTCGGAGTTCCCCTACGAGCAGTACTTC. This sequence joins TRBV7-2 and TRBJ2-7; no firm D call. With 2 bases removed from V and 2 bases from J, the gap between germline ends came to 13 bases. This CDR3 region has 15 residues. Germline V lookup: CDR1 SGHTA, CDR2 FQGNSA.

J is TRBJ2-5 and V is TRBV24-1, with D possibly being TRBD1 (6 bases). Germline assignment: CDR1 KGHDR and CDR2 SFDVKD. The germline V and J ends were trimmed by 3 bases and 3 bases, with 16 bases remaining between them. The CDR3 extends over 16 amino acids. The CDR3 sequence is CATSDRQQGYEETQYF. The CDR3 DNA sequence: TGTGCCACCAGTGATCGTCAACAGGGTTATGAAGAGACCCAGTACTTC.

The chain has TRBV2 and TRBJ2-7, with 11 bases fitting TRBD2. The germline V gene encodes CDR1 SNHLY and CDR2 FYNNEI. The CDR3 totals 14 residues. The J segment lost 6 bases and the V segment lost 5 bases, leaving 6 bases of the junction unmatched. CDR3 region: CASSPTSGTFEQYF. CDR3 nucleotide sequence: TGTGCCAGCAGTCCGACTAGCGGGACTTTCGAGCAGTACTTC. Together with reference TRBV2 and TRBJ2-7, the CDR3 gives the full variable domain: EPEVTQTPSHQVTQMGQEVILRCVPISNHLYFYWYRQILGQKVEFLVSFYNNEISEKSEIFDDQFSVERPDGSNFTLKIRSTKLEDSAMYFCASSPTSGTFEQYFGPGTRLTVT.

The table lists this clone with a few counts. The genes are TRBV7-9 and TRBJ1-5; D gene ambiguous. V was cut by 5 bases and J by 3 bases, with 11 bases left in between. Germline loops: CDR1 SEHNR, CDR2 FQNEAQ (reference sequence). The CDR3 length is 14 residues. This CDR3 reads CASSLGQLNQPQHF. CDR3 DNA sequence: TGTGCCAGCAGCCTGGGCCAGCTCAATCAGCCCCAGCATTTT.

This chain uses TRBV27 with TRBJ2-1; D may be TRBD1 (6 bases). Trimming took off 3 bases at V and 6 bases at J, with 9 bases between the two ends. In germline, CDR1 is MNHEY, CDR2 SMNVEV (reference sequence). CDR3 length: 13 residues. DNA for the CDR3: TGTGCCAGCAGTTTTGGACAGAGCAATGAGCAGTTCTTC. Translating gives CASSFGQSNEQFF.

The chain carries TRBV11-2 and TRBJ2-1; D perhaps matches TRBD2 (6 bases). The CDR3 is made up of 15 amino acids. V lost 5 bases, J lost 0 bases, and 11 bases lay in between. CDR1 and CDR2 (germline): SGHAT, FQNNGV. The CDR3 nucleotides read TGTGCCAGCAGCGCCCCCGGGGGCTCCTACAATGAGCAGTTCTTC. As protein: CASSAPGGSYNEQFF.

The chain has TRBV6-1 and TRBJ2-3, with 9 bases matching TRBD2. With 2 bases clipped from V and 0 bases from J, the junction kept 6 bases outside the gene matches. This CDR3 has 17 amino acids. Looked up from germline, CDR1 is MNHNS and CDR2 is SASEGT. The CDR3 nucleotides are TGTGCCAGCAGTGAACCGTTAGCGGGAGAGAGCACAGATACGCAGTATTTT. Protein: CASSEPLAGESTDTQYF.